These 27 T cell receptor beta chains originate from one sample sequenced in a study of cytomegalovirus exposure and HLA in healthy donors. The PCR employed 60 Vbeta primers together with 13 Jbeta primers. TCRdb's copy holds only in-frame clones and misses some; the assay was immunoSEQ multiplex PCR. The data show about 150,000 clones, roughly 74% seen once. Sequences were obtained from PBMCs. Receptors originate from a man younger than 35 in good health and CMV-seropositive.

The chain carries TRBV11-2 and TRBJ2-5; 12 nucleotides match TRBD2. CDR3 length equals 16 residues. The junction had 5 bases not matched to a gene; V was cut back by 1 base and J by 5 bases. Germline V CDR1 and CDR2: SGHAT, FQNNGV. The CDR3 bases are TGTGCCAGCAGCTTAGGACTAGCGGGAGTTCGGGAGACCCAGTACTTC. Its protein product is CASSLGLAGVRETQYF. The variable domain in full, with the rest retrieved from reference TRBV11-2 and TRBJ2-5, is EAGVAQSPRYKIIEKRQSVAFWCNPISGHATLYWYQQILGQGPKLLIQFQNNGVVDDSQLPKDRFSAERLKGVDSTLKIQPAKLEDSAVYLCASSLGLAGVRETQYFGPGTRLLVL.

The sample holds one count of this clone. This chain uses TRBV5-1 with TRBJ2-5; D unresolved. The V end lost 0 bases, the J end lost 0 bases, and 6 bases lay between the germline ends. Germline CDR1 is SGHRS and CDR2 is YFSETQ. The CDR3 runs 14 residues. CDR3 amino acids: CASSLVSDQETQYF. CDR3 DNA: TGCGCCAGCAGCTTGGTTTCCGACCAAGAGACCCAGTACTTC.

V and J are TRBV18 and TRBJ2-6, with 7 nucleotides matching TRBD1. Unmatched junction bases numbered 2, after V lost 5 bases and J lost 1 base. The CDR3 contains 15 residues. Germline assignment: CDR1 KGHSH and CDR2 LQKENI. CDR3 amino acids: CASSSQGSGANVLTF. DNA for the CDR3: TGTGCCAGCTCATCACAGGGGTCTGGGGCCAACGTCCTGACTTTC.

This clone has just a few counts. V usage is TRBV7-6 and J usage is TRBJ1-1; D remains ambiguous. V was trimmed by 2 bases and J by 0 bases, leaving 7 bases between them. This CDR3 contains 14 residues. The germline CDR1 and CDR2 sequences are SGHVS and FNYEAQ. For the CDR3, the DNA is TGTGCCAGCAGCTTAACCAACATGAACACTGAAGCTTTCTTT. Translated, it gives CASSLTNMNTEAFF.

The CDR3 protein is CASSLGQGSGGNTIYF. The CDR3, as DNA: TGTGCCAGCAGTCTGGGACAGGGGTCTGGTGGAAACACCATATATTTT. The rearrangement uses TRBV6-6 and TRBJ1-3; the match to TRBD1 covers 10 bases. Germline trimming cut 5 bases from V and 3 bases from J; bases unmatched to any gene: 7. The V gene's germline CDR1 is MNHNY and CDR2 SVGAGI (reference sequence). The CDR3 covers 16 residues.

The chain recombines TRBV5-1 with TRBJ2-3; no firm D call. V dropped 0 bases and J dropped 2 bases, with 10 bases sitting between them. The CDR3 is 15 residues long. The V gene's germline CDR1 is SGHRS and CDR2 YFSETQ. The CDR3 DNA reads as TGCGCCAGCAGCTTGGGTCAGTATAACACAGATACGCAGTATTTT. Translation gives CASSLGQYNTDTQYF.

This clone has only a few counts. V usage is TRBV6-5 and J usage is TRBJ2-3, with D possibly being TRBD1 (5 bases). Germline lookup yields CDR1 MNHEY and CDR2 SVGAGI. V was shortened by 0 bases and J by 3 bases, with 7 bases between the two germline ends. The CDR3 consists of 14 residues. The chain's CDR3 is CASSYSSGTDTQYF. The CDR3 bases are TGTGCCAGCAGTTACTCGTCAGGGACAGATACGCAGTATTTT.

The chain is built from TRBV19 and TRBJ2-3, with 10 bases lining up with TRBD2. Germline trimming cut 4 bases from V and 2 bases from J; bases unmatched to any gene: 6. Germline CDR1 reads LNHDA; CDR2 reads SQIVND (reference sequence). CDR3 length: 16 residues. CDR3: CASSTRTSGYTDTQYF. Here the CDR3 DNA reads TGTGCCAGTAGTACTAGGACTAGCGGCTACACAGATACGCAGTATTTT.

The V call is TRBV30, the J call TRBJ2-7; 8 bases align to TRBD1. Per germline, CDR1 GTSNPN and CDR2 SVGIG (reference sequence). The CDR3 loop spans 14 amino acids. V shed 4 bases, J shed 9 bases, and the junction held 14 bases outside the gene matches. The CDR3 DNA reads as TGTGCCTGGAATCTCAGCGGCAGGGGGCCTCGGCAGTACTTC. Protein product: CAWNLSGRGPRQYF. The full variable domain, completed using reference TRBV30 and TRBJ2-7, is SQTIHQWPATLVQPVGSPLSLECTVEGTSNPNLYWYRQAAGRGLQLLFYSVGIGQISSEVPQNLSASRPQDRQFILSSKKLLLSDSGFYLCAWNLSGRGPRQYFGPGTRLTVT.

This clone appeared a few times. V and J are TRBV7-7 and TRBJ2-5; 14 nucleotides match TRBD2. Germline CDR1 is SSHAT and CDR2 is FNYEAQ (reference sequence). After removal of 5 bases from V and 5 bases from J, the junction contained 4 bases not matched to a gene. This CDR3 region has 15 residues. The CDR3 DNA sequence: TGTGCCAGCAGCCGCCGACTAGCGGGAGGGGAGACCCAGTACTTC. Its translation is CASSRRLAGGETQYF. The complete variable domain, with remaining parts taken from reference TRBV7-7 and TRBJ2-5, reads GAGVSQSPRYKVTKRGQDVTLRCDPISSHATLYWYQQALGQGPEFLTYFNYEAQPDKSGLPSDRFSAERPEGSISTLTIQRTEQRDSAMYRCASSRRLAGGETQYFGPGTRLLVL.

The genes are TRBV5-4 and TRBJ2-1; 16 bases line up with TRBD2. CDR1 SGHNT and CDR2 YYREEE come from the germline V gene (reference sequence). This CDR3 region has 19 residues. V was clipped by 4 bases and J by 9 bases; unmatched bases: 16. The CDR3 DNA follows: TGTGCCAGCAGCCCACCGGGACTAGCGGGAGGGTTCGGAATCGGTGAGCAGTTCTTC. Amino acid sequence: CASSPPGLAGGFGIGEQFF. The entire variable domain, with the rest obtained from reference TRBV5-4 and TRBJ2-1, is as follows: ETGVTQSPTHLIKTRGQQVTLRCSSQSGHNTVSWYQQALGQGPQFIFQYYREEENGRGNFPPRFSGLQFPNYSSELNVNALELDDSALYLCASSPPGLAGGFGIGEQFFGPGTRLTVL.

CDR3 DNA sequence: TGTGCCAGCAGCGAGACTAGCTTGAATGAGCAGTTCTTC. It translates to CASSETSLNEQFF. This sequence joins TRBV7-3 and TRBJ2-1; 7 nucleotides line up with TRBD2. CDR1 and CDR2 from the germline V gene are SGHTA and FQGTGA. The CDR3 spans 13 residues. The junction had 5 bases not matched to a gene; V was cut back by 5 bases and J by 7 bases.

This clone was recorded only once. This chain connects TRBV2 to TRBJ2-7; 7 nucleotides match TRBD1. The CDR3 is 17 amino acids. CDR1 is SNHLY, CDR2 FYNNEI, per germline. J was trimmed by 4 bases and V by 4 bases; bases with no gene match: 16. The chain's CDR3 is CASSGGGDGTGFYEQYF. CDR3 in DNA: TGTGCCAGCAGTGGAGGGGGCGACGGGACCGGCTTTTACGAGCAGTACTTC.

This clone has just a few counts. The chain combines TRBV7-9 with TRBJ2-6; D ambiguous. Germline V gene data show CDR1 as SEHNR and CDR2 as FQNEAQ (reference sequence). Trimming took 2 bases from V and 2 from J, leaving 10 bases between them. This CDR3 has 16 amino acids. The CDR3 region is CASSLTRSAGANVLTF. For the CDR3, the DNA is TGTGCCAGCAGCTTAACTCGATCCGCTGGGGCCAACGTCCTGACTTTC.

The J gene is TRBJ2-1, the V gene TRBV13; perhaps TRBD1 as D (6 bases). The CDR3 runs to 16 residues. Germline-derived CDR1 and CDR2 are PRHDT and FYEKMQ (reference sequence). Trimming took off 5 bases at V and 5 bases at J, with 19 bases between the two ends. Written as DNA, the CDR3 is TGTGCCAGCAGCACTCGGACAGACTTACCTAACAATGAGCAGTTCTTC. It encodes CASSTRTDLPNNEQFF. The full variable domain, in which reference TRBV13 and TRBJ2-1 provide the parts outside the CDR3, is AAGVIQSPRHLIKEKRETATLKCYPIPRHDTVYWYQQGPGQDPQFLISFYEKMQSDKGSIPDRFSAQQFSDYHSELNMSSLELGDSALYFCASSTRTDLPNNEQFFGPGTRLTVL.

This chain joins TRBV5-1 and TRBJ2-7; TRBD1 matches 7 bases. The V segment lost 4 bases and the J segment 2 bases; nucleotides outside the gene matches: 12. This CDR3 is 16 amino acids long. Germline-derived CDR1 and CDR2 are SGHRS and YFSETQ. In nucleotides, the CDR3 is TGCGCCAGCAGCCATTCCCCGGGACAGATGACCTACGAGCAGTACTTC. Translating it yields CASSHSPGQMTYEQYF. Combining the CDR3 with reference TRBV5-1 and TRBJ2-7 gives the whole variable domain KAGVTQTPRYLIKTRGQQVTLSCSPISGHRSVSWYQQTPGQGLQFLFEYFSETQRNKGNFPGRFSGRQFSNSRSEMNVSTLELGDSALYLCASSHSPGQMTYEQYFGPGTRLTVT.

The V and J genes are TRBV19 and TRBJ2-7, with 8 bases matching TRBD1. Trimming cost V 9 bases and J 4 bases; bases outside gene matches: 14. The CDR3 has 15 residues. CDR1 LNHDA and CDR2 SQIVND come from the germline V gene (reference sequence). CDR3 in amino acids: CASMPSGTGGYEQYF. The DNA of the CDR3 is TGTGCCAGCATGCCCTCAGGGACAGGTGGGTACGAGCAGTACTTC.

The V and J genes are TRBV5-1 and TRBJ2-5, with D possibly matching TRBD2 (6 bases). Germline V CDR1 and CDR2: SGHRS, YFSETQ. The CDR3 runs to 15 residues. Deletions cut 0 bases from V and 5 bases from J, with 14 bases between. This CDR3 is CASSLDGGIVETQYF. CDR3 DNA sequence: TGCGCCAGCAGCTTGGATGGCGGGATTGTGGAGACCCAGTACTTC.

The chain recombines TRBV19 with TRBJ2-1; 9 bases agree with TRBD2. Trimming took 5 bases from V and 8 from J; bases not matched to a gene: 7. This CDR3 region has 14 residues. The germline gives CDR1 LNHDA, CDR2 SQIVND (reference sequence). In nucleotides, the CDR3 is TGTGCCAGTAGTGGCGGGAGGGCCTATGATGAGCAGTTCTTC. Encoded protein: CASSGGRAYDEQFF.

The V and J genes are TRBV28 and TRBJ1-4; D might be TRBD1 (5 bases). The ends were cut back, 5 bases at V and 7 bases at J, with 17 bases in the middle. This CDR3 is 15 amino acids long. Germline V lookup: CDR1 MDHEN, CDR2 SYDVKM. CDR3 bases: TGTGCCAGCAGTCCCCTAACGGGGAGGGGTGAAAAACTGTTTTTT. It yields the protein CASSPLTGRGEKLFF.

The chain combines TRBV6-4 with TRBJ1-4; 9 nucleotides align to TRBD1. Germline CDR1 reads MRHNA; CDR2 reads SNTAGT. The trim removed 6 bases at V and 7 bases at J, leaving 6 bases unmatched. The CDR3 contains 14 residues. The DNA for the CDR3 is TGTGCCAGCAGGAGGTCACAGGGGGCTGAAAAACTGTTTTTT. Its protein is CASRRSQGAEKLFF.

The chain couples TRBV5-3 to TRBJ1-2, with D hard to call. TRBV5-3 is noted as an ORF with a role that remains uncertain. This CDR3 spans 14 amino acids. Between the trimmed V and J ends, which lost 1 base and 3 bases, there was a span of 10 bases. The CDR3 DNA reads as TGTGCCAGAAGCTTGCCAGGTTCGGACTATGGCTACACCTTC. This codes for CARSLPGSDYGYTF.

This clone was seen more than once but under ten times. The rearrangement links TRBV4-2 to TRBJ2-2, with D maybe TRBD1 (5 bases). There are 17 residues in the CDR3. V was clipped by 4 bases and J by 0 bases, with 15 bases between them. CDR1 and CDR2 (germline): LGHNA, YNFKEQ. The CDR3 spells CASSLREQDTNTGELFF. The CDR3 nucleotides are TGTGCCAGCAGCCTAAGGGAACAGGATACGAACACCGGGGAGCTGTTTTTT.

The chain joins TRBV6-6 to TRBJ2-7; tentative D call: TRBD2 (5 bases). Germline loops: CDR1 MNHNY, CDR2 SVGAGI (reference sequence). With 5 bases removed from V and 3 bases from J, the gap between germline ends came to 14 bases. The length of the CDR3 is 14 residues. CDR3 sequence: CASSPSGDGYEQYF. CDR3 coding DNA: TGTGCCAGCAGTCCAAGCGGAGACGGCTACGAGCAGTACTTC.

CDR3 amino acids: CASSLAKMNTEAFF. The CDR3 region has the DNA TGTGCCAGCAGCTTGGCCAAAATGAACACTGAAGCTTTCTTT. This sequence joins TRBV5-4 and TRBJ1-1; D is undetermined. V lost 0 bases to trimming and J lost 0 bases, with 6 bases between them. The CDR3 is made up of 14 amino acids. The germline CDR1 and CDR2 sequences are SGHNT and YYREEE (reference sequence).

This clone was counted only a few times. The chain employs TRBV29-1 and TRBJ2-7, with TRBD1 as a possible D gene (7 bases). The CDR3 spans 13 residues. Germline V CDR1 and CDR2: SQVTM, ANQGSEA. V dropped 4 bases and J dropped 2 bases, with 12 bases sitting between them. The CDR3 is CSVVSGGTYEQYF. The CDR3 nucleotides read TGCAGCGTTGTGTCAGGGGGGACCTACGAGCAGTACTTC.

This chain connects TRBV6-6 to TRBJ2-2; 10 bases fit TRBD2. The length of the CDR3 is 14 residues. The ends lost 8 bases at V and 5 bases at J; junction bases unmatched: 5. Per the germline V gene, CDR1 is MNHNY and CDR2 is SVGAGI (reference sequence). The CDR3 bases are TGTGCCAGCGAGCGGGAGGGCCCGACCGGGGAGCTGTTTTTT. As protein: CASEREGPTGELFF.